A selection of T cell receptor beta chains follows, all from one sample in a study of cytomegalovirus exposure and HLA in healthy donors. Here immunoSEQ multiplex PCR was the method, and the copy in TCRdb shows in-frame clones only, minus some. The table shows 200,000 or so clones, with roughly 80% occurring only once. The sample taken for sequencing was PBMCs. These receptors originate from a man aged 50-60 years in good health and CMV-seronegative. Each CDR3 is given without its conserved first and last residue. Each record gives: CDR3 protein, J gene, V gene.

cdr3_aa: ASKGGGLPRNEQF
j_call: TRBJ2-1
v_call: TRBV6-1

cdr3_aa: ASSITTGYDEQF
j_call: TRBJ2-1
v_call: TRBV6-5

cdr3_aa: ASSLGEGSETQY
j_call: TRBJ2-5
v_call: TRBV11-2

cdr3_aa: ASSPDKDIYEQY
j_call: TRBJ2-7
v_call: TRBV7-2

cdr3_aa: ACPIRPDYGYT
j_call: TRBJ1-2
v_call: TRBV30

cdr3_aa: ASSQESSGGAGTDTQY
j_call: TRBJ2-3
v_call: TRBV4-3

cdr3_aa: ASSERWTDLYGNEQF
j_call: TRBJ2-1
v_call: TRBV6-1

cdr3_aa: ASRQKTGARYTEAF
j_call: TRBJ1-1
v_call: TRBV27

cdr3_aa: ASSQGAAGEKLF
j_call: TRBJ1-4
v_call: TRBV4-1

cdr3_aa: ASRPYSAQGEKLF
j_call: TRBJ1-4
v_call: TRBV6-5

cdr3_aa: AWSLSGGLGETQY
j_call: TRBJ2-5
v_call: TRBV30

cdr3_aa: ASSLVGQGSEQY
j_call: TRBJ2-7
v_call: TRBV7-2

cdr3_aa: AIGQGADEKLF
j_call: TRBJ1-4
v_call: TRBV10-3

cdr3_aa: ASSQGDREHAEAF
j_call: TRBJ1-1
v_call: TRBV4-1

cdr3_aa: ASSLDAGAREQY
j_call: TRBJ2-7
v_call: TRBV7-9

cdr3_aa: ASSPGTGPDVYT
j_call: TRBJ1-2
v_call: TRBV13

cdr3_aa: ASSEGASYNEQF
j_call: TRBJ2-1
v_call: TRBV19

cdr3_aa: ASSPPGTQSGNTIY
j_call: TRBJ1-3
v_call: TRBV18

cdr3_aa: ASSQQGAGTGELF
j_call: TRBJ2-2
v_call: TRBV4-1

cdr3_aa: ASSELHQGQGETQY
j_call: TRBJ2-5
v_call: TRBV25-1

cdr3_aa: ASGWDSHSGNTIY
j_call: TRBJ1-3
v_call: TRBV12-5

cdr3_aa: ASSSVGGTDTQY
j_call: TRBJ2-3
v_call: TRBV5-1

cdr3_aa: ASSLGVGPSGNTIY
j_call: TRBJ1-3
v_call: TRBV11-2

cdr3_aa: ASSFGSGTEAF
j_call: TRBJ1-1
v_call: TRBV11-3

cdr3_aa: ASSLDRSYGYT
j_call: TRBJ1-2
v_call: TRBV27

cdr3_aa: ASSAPAGGTYQETQY
j_call: TRBJ2-5
v_call: TRBV5-1

cdr3_aa: ASSEIGTGRAGANVLT
j_call: TRBJ2-6
v_call: TRBV25-1

cdr3_aa: ASSEWGGNTGELF
j_call: TRBJ2-2
v_call: TRBV9

cdr3_aa: ASSLVGQGTDTQY
j_call: TRBJ2-3
v_call: TRBV5-1

cdr3_aa: ASSLAGTGVLEAF
j_call: TRBJ1-1
v_call: TRBV7-2

cdr3_aa: ASSLSPLDRGRSNYGYT
j_call: TRBJ1-2
v_call: TRBV7-9

cdr3_aa: ASSPPGQRTEAF
j_call: TRBJ1-1
v_call: TRBV7-9

cdr3_aa: ASSHGRGLNSPLH
j_call: TRBJ1-6
v_call: TRBV4-3